Given below is one T cell receptor (beta chain) in context. Its specificity is unknown. Per germline, CDR1 MNHNY and CDR2 SVGAGI (reference sequence). This CDR3 has 14 amino acids. Trimming cost V 3 bases and J 5 bases, with 14 bases left between them. This record comes from a study of T cell repertoires in cytomegalovirus infection. Study-level results: The ex vivo response was dominated by HLA-C-restricted CMV-specific TCR beta clonotypes.

TCRdb re-derived calls from the reads in MiXCR, one entry per CDR3 protein. Of about 700,000 distinct CDR3 sequences in the sample, around a third were seen once. The chain employs TRBV6-6 and TRBJ2-7; D possibly corresponds to TRBD1 (5 bases). This clonotype was sampled from a human donor in good health (CMV status not recorded). Some clones in this sample may be carry-over from other donors' samples. This specimen was cultured PBMCs, taken from culture after CMV antigen stimulation. This chain's CDR3 is CASSYRAGWDEQYF. The CDR3 DNA is TGTGCCAGCAGTTATAGGGCAGGGTGGGACGAGCAGTACTTC.